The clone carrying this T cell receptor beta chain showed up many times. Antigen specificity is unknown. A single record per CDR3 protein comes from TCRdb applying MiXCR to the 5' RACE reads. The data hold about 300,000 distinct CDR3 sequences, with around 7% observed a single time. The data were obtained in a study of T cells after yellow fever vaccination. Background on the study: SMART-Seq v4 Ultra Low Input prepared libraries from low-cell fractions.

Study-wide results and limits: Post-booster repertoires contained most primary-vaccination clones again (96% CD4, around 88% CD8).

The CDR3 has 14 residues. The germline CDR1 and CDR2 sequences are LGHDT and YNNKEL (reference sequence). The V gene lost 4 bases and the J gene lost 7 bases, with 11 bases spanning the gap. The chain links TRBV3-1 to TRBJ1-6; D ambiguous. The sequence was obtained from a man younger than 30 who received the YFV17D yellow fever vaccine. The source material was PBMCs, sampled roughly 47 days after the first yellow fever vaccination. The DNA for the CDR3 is TGTGCCAGCAGCCCCCTAGGAGGGAATTCACCCCTCCACTTT. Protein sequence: CASSPLGGNSPLHF.